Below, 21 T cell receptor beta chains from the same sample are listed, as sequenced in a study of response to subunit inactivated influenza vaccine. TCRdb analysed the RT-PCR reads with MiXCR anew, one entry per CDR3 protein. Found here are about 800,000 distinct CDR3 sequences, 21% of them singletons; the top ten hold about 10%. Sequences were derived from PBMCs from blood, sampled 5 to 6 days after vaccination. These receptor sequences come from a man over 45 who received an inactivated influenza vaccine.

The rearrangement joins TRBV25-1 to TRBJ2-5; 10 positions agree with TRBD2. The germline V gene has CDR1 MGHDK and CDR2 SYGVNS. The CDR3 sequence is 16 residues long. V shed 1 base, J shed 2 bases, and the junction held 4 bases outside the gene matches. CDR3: CASSEWTSGIQETQYF. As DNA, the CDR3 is TGTGCCAGCAGTGAATGGACTAGCGGAATACAAGAGACCCAGTACTTC.

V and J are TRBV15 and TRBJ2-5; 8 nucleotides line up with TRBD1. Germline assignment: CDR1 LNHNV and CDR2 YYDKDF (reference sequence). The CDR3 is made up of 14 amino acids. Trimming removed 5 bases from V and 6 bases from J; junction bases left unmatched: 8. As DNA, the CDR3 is TGTGCCACCAGCGGAAGACAGGGGAGGAAGACCCAGTACTTC. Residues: CATSGRQGRKTQYF.

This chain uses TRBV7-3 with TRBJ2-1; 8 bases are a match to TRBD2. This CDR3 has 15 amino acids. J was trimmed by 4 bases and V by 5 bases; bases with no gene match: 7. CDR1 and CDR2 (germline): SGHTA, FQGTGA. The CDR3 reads CASSPSGRDYNEQFF. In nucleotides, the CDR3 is TGTGCCAGCAGCCCCTCCGGGAGGGATTACAATGAGCAGTTCTTC.

The CDR3 is CASRGDRGYTF. CDR3 in DNA: TGTGCCAGCAGGGGGGACAGGGGATACACCTTC. The chain carries TRBV28 and TRBJ1-2; 10 bases match TRBD1. CDR3 length: 11 amino acids. Germline CDR1 reads MDHEN; CDR2 reads SYDVKM. V shed 6 bases and J 11 bases; nucleotides not matched to a gene: 3.

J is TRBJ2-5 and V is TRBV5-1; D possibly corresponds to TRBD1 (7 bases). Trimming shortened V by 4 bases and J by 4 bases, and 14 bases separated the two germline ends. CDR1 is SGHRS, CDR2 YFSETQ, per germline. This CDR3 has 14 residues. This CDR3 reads CASSLTGEAETQYF. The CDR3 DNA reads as TGCGCCAGCAGCCTTACAGGGGAGGCAGAGACCCAGTACTTC.

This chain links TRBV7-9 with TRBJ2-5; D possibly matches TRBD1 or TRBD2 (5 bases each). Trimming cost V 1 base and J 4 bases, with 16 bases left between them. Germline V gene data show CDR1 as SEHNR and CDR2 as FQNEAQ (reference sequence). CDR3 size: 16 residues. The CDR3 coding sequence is TGTGCCAGCAGCTTAGTGGTTCTCAGGGCGGGAGAGACCCAGTACTTC. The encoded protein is CASSLVVLRAGETQYF.

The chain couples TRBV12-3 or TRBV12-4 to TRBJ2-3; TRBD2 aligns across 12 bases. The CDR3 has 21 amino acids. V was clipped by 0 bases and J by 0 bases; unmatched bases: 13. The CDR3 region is CASSLALGSGLAGRSTDTQYF. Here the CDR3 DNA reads TGTGCCAGCAGTTTAGCGCTGGGTTCGGGACTAGCGGGCCGAAGCACAGATACGCAGTATTTT.

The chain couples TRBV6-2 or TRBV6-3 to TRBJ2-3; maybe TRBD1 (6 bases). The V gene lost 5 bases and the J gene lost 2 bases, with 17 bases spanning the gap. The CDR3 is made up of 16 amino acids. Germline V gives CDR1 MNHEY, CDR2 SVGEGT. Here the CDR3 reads CASSLRTDLSTDTQYF. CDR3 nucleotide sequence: TGTGCCAGCAGTCTCCGGACAGACCTTTCCACAGATACGCAGTATTTT.

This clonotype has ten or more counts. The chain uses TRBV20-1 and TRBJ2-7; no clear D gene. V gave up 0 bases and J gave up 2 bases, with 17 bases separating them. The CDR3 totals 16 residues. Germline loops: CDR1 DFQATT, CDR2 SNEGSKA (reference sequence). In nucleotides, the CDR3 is TGCAGTGCTAGAGAACTGCTACTCAGAGAGGCCTACGAGCAGTACTTC. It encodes CSARELLLREAYEQYF.

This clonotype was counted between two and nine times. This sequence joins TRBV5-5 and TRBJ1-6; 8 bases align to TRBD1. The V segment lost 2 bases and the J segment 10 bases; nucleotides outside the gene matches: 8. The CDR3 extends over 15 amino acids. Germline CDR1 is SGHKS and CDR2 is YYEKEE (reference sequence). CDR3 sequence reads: CASSFRQGTESPLHF. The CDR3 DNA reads TGTGCCAGCAGCTTCCGACAGGGGACGGAATCACCCCTCCACTTT.

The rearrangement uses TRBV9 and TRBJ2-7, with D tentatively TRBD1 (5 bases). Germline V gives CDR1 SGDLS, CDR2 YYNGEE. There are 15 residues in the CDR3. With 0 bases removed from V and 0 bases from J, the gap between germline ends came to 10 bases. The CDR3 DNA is TGTGCCAGCAGCGTAGAATCAGGGTACTCCTACGAGCAGTACTTC. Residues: CASSVESGYSYEQYF.

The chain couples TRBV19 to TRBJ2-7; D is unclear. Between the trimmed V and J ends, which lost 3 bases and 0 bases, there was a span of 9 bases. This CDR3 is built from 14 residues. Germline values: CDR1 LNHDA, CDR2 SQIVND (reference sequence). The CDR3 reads CASSIRVSSYEQYF. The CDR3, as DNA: TGTGCCAGTAGTATCCGCGTGAGCTCCTACGAGCAGTACTTC.

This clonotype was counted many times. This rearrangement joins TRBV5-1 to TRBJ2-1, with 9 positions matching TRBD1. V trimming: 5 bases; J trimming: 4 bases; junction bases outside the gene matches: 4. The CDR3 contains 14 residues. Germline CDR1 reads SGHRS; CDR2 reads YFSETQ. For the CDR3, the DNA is TGCGCCAGCAGGACAGGGGGGCCGTACAATGAGCAGTTCTTC. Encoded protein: CASRTGGPYNEQFF.

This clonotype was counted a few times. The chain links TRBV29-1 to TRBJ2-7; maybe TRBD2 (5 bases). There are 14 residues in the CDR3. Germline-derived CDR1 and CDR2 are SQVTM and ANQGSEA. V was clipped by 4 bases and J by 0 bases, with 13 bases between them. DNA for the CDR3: TGCAGCGTTGCTGGGGAGTTAAGCTCCTACGAGCAGTACTTC. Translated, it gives CSVAGELSSYEQYF.

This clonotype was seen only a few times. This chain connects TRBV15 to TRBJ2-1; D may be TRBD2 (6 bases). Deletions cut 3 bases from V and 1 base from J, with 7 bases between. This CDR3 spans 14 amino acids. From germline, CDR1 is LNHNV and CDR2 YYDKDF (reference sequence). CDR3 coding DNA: TGTGCCACCAGCAGCGGGGGTTCCTACAATGAGCAGTTCTTC. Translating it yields CATSSGGSYNEQFF.

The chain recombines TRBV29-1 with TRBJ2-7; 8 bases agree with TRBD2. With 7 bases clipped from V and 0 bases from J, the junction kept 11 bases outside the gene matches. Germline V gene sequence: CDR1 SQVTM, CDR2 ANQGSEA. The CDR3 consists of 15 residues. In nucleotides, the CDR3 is TGCAGCGCAGCCGGAGGTGCGGGAGGCTCCTACGAGCAGTACTTC. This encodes CSAAGGAGGSYEQYF.

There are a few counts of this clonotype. Here the CDR3 reads CASSLNGFGGAGNEQFF. CDR3 coding DNA: TGTGCCAGCAGTTTGAATGGTTTTGGGGGGGCCGGGAATGAGCAGTTCTTC. The V call is TRBV27, the J call TRBJ2-1; D may be TRBD2 (7 bases). This CDR3 region has 17 residues. The V gene lost 3 bases and the J gene lost 7 bases, with 22 bases spanning the gap. Germline V gene lookup returns CDR1 MNHEY and CDR2 SMNVEV (reference sequence).

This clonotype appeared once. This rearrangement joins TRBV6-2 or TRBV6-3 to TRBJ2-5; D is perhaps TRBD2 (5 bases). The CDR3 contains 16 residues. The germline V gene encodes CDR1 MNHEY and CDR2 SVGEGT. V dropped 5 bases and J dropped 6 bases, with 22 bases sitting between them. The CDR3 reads CASSPGLPPRQKTQYF. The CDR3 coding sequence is TGTGCCAGCAGTCCCGGACTCCCACCCCGCCAGAAGACCCAGTACTTC.

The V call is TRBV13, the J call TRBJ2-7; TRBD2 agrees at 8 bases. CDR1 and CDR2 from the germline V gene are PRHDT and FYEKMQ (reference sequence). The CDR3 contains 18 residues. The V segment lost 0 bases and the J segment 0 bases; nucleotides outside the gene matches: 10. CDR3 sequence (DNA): TGTGCCAGCAGCTTAGGCGGGGGGGCGACGAAGGGCTCCTACGAGCAGTACTTC. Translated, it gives CASSLGGGATKGSYEQYF. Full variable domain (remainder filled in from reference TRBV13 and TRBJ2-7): AAGVIQSPRHLIKEKRETATLKCYPIPRHDTVYWYQQGPGQDPQFLISFYEKMQSDKGSIPDRFSAQQFSDYHSELNMSSLELGDSALYFCASSLGGGATKGSYEQYFGPGTRLTVT.

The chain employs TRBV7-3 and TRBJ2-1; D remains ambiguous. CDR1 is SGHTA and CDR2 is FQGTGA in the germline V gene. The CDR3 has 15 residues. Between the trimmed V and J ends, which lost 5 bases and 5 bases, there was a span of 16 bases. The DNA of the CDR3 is TGTGCCAGCAGCCTCCTAGGGCCATCCCACAATGAGCAGTTCTTC. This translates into CASSLLGPSHNEQFF.

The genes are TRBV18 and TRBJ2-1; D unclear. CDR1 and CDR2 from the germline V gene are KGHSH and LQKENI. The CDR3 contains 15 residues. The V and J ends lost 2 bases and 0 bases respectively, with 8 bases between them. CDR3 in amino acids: CASSPVAGSYNEQFF. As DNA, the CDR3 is TGTGCCAGCTCACCAGTCGCAGGCTCCTACAATGAGCAGTTCTTC.